This entry features one T cell receptor (beta chain) sequence. These data originate in a study of blood T cell repertoires in COVID-19. For the study at large: PBMCs, B-cell-depleted T cells, or T cells provided the cDNA or gDNA that made up the material.

Sequencing used immunoSEQ multiplex PCR; TCRdb keeps in-frame clones, though not all of them. The repertoire consists of tens of thousands of clones, with roughly 91% occurring once and the leading ten covering 1.9%. Germline V CDR1 and CDR2: SGHVS, FQNEAQ. CDR3 length: 13 residues. V gave up 1 base and J gave up 7 bases, with 10 bases separating them. V gene TRBV7-8 combines with J gene TRBJ2-5; tentative D call: TRBD2 (7 bases). The sample comprised peripheral blood. The source is a woman in her 50s in a cohort sampled during active COVID-19. The CDR3: CASSLEGGATQYF. The CDR3 region has the DNA TGTGCCAGCAGCTTAGAAGGGGGGGCGACCCAGTACTTC.